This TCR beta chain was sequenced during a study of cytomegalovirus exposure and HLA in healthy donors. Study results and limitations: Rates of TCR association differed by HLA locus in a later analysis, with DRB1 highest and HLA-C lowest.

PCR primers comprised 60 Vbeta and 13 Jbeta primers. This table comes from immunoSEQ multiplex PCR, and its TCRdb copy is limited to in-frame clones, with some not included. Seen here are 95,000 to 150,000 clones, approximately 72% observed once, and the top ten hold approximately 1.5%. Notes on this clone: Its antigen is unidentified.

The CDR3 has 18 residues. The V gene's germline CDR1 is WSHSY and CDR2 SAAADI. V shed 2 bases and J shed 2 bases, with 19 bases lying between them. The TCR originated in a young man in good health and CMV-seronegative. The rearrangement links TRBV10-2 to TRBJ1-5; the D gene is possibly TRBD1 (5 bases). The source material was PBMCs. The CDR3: CASSETFGAPRGNQPQHF. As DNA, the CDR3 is TGCGCCAGCAGTGAGACCTTTGGGGCCCCCCGCGGCAATCAGCCCCAGCATTTT.